This entry features one TCR beta chain sequence. This receptor's antigen is unknown. Per-base qualities were not stored, and no clone one base away is much larger. V lost 5 bases and J lost 0 bases, and the count of bases not matched to a germline gene is 4. Reading the germline V gene (reference sequence) gives CDR1 SEHNR and CDR2 FQNEAQ. The CDR3, cysteine through phenylalanine, is 16 amino acids long. Only the CDR3 DNA is retained, 48 bases long and in frame from the first base. The sample originates from a study of blood T cell repertoires in COVID-19 (dated by TCRdb to about 2020). As for the study more broadly: Samples covering the acute and convalescent phases of COVID-19 were provided by collaborators in the United States, Italy and Spain. The prospective study material was composed of cDNA or gDNA derived from T cells, B-cell-depleted T cells, or PBMCs. A de-identified subject ID, COVID-19 status, age in years and sex were almost always included in the sample metadata. Subjects who had been exposed to COVID-19, were actively infected with it, or had recovered from it provided the deeply sampled blood TCRbeta repertoires that made up the dataset. Where HLA class I and class II types were available, the types were taken from metadata supplied by the sample provider, not from assay-based typing. The samples were drawn from two sources: the first 160 participants of the ongoing ImmuneRACE study, and fewer than 1,500 subjects contributed by 6 global collaborators. A freely available public database, intended as a resource for researchers studying the immune response to SARS-CoV-2, is where the repertoires were released.

TCRbeta CDR3 regions were amplified from genomic DNA by means of the immunoSEQ Assay, a bias-controlled multiplex PCR. On the authors' methods: Nucleated cell counts per sample were estimated from amplification of reference gene primers within the assay. To quantify the absolute abundance of each unique TCRbeta CDR3 rearrangement, sequence reads were collapsed and filtered. For each sample, productive Simpson clonality was calculated by taking the square root of Simpson's diversity index across productive rearrangements. TCRdb provides this immuneACCESS table in a form limited to in-frame rearrangements. Some clones are lacking; in checked studies, under half of them reflect an unresolved V gene, and why the rest are absent is not known. For V, J and clone size, that table is used; D and trimming come from the DNA. The sample yields tens of thousands of clones; roughly 80% were counted once. Clones ranked in the top ten supply about 29% of the sample.

The collaborating institutions used their own protocols to collect whole blood in K2EDTA tubes. For TCRbeta analysis, collaborators shipped samples as frozen whole blood, isolated PBMCs, or DNA extracted from either of those sample types. Here is what the overall study found, with its caveats: How much clinical and demographic metadata was included differed by source and by participant, and the metadata was provided uncurated.

Sequenced material: peripheral blood. The chain links TRBV7-9 with TRBJ2-2; 9 middle bases align to TRBD1. The TCR comes from a man of 80 years or more with active or convalescent COVID-19. The CDR3 protein sequence reads: CASSARQGANTGELFF. The sequenced DNA: TGTGCCAGCAGCGCCCGACAGGGGGCGAACACCGGGGAGCTGTTTTTT.